The following is a T cell receptor beta chain sequence with its context. Its antigen is still unknown. TRB cDNA libraries were made by UMI-labeled 5' RACE. TCRdb processed the 5' RACE reads again and assigns one entry to each CDR3 protein, with no DNA. The table lists nearly 110,000 distinct CDR3 sequences. The data stem from a study of CXCR3-negative and CXCR3-positive naive CD8 T cells. CD8+ T cell subsets were each sorted in triplicate, around 270,000 cells apiece. Within the CD8+ T cell compartment, naive cells were CD45RO-CCR7+CD27+CD95-. General observations from the study: With surface CD5 comparable between naive subsets, TCR strength was estimated using properties derived from the TRB CDR3. Naive cells positive for CXCR3 carried more hydrophobic TRB CDR3s than CXCR3-negative ones. Both naive subsets, CXCR3-negative and CXCR3-positive, displayed similar TRBV-TRBJ usage, unlike memory cells.

The source of this sequence is a human donor in good health. Some clones in this sample may be carry-over from other donors' samples. Material for sequencing was naive CXCR3+ CD8+ T cells from blood. The subset here: CD45RO-CCR7+CD27+CD95- naive CD8+ T cells expressing CXCR3 (TNR3+).

CDR3 sequence reads: CSVRDFSAGELFF. This rearrangement joins TRBV29-1 to TRBJ2-2. Germline assignment: CDR1 SQVTM and CDR2 ANQGSEA. The length of the CDR3 is 13 residues.